The 18 T cell receptor beta chains reported below all come from one sample, sequenced in a study of TIL therapy for anti-PD-1-resistant metastatic lung cancer. Time point reported: pre-treatment sample, taken before nivolumab and TIL therapy. The libraries were made with immunoSEQ v3. TCRdb's copy holds only in-frame clones and misses some; the assay was immunoSEQ multiplex PCR. The sample consists of more than 15,000 clones, nearly 80% of them appearing once. Source: blood, taken at baseline. Receptors were obtained from a person between 25 and 80 years old with non-small cell lung cancer.

This chain links TRBV5-5 with TRBJ2-3; 7 bases map to TRBD1. This CDR3 comprises 15 residues. V gave up 2 bases and J gave up 2 bases; unmatched junction bases: 5. From germline, CDR1 is SGHKS and CDR2 YYEKEE (reference sequence). This chain's CDR3 is CASSLAGGTTDTQYF. CDR3 nucleotide sequence: TGTGCCAGCAGCTTAGCAGGGGGTACCACAGATACGCAGTATTTT. The variable domain in full, completed from reference TRBV5-5 and TRBJ2-3, reads DAGVTQSPTHLIKTRGQQVTLRCSPISGHKSVSWYQQVLGQGPQFIFQYYEKEERGRGNFPDRFSARQFPNYSSELNVNALLLGDSALYLCASSLAGGTTDTQYFGPGTRLTVL.

The chain joins TRBV11-2 to TRBJ2-1; D is unclear. V was shortened by 5 bases and J by 6 bases, with 26 bases between the two germline ends. The CDR3 covers 18 residues. Germline-derived CDR1 and CDR2 are SGHAT and FQNNGV. The CDR3 sequence: CASSLLISSIEVSNEQFF. The DNA for the CDR3 is TGTGCCAGCAGCCTCTTGATCAGTTCGATAGAGGTTTCCAATGAGCAGTTCTTC.

The chain carries TRBV5-4 and TRBJ1-3; tentative D call: TRBD1 (5 bases). The germline V gene has CDR1 SGHNT and CDR2 YYREEE (reference sequence). The germline V and J ends were trimmed by 4 bases and 2 bases, with 13 bases remaining between them. The CDR3 length is 15 residues. CDR3 in amino acids: CASSGGAATGNTIYF. The CDR3 nucleotides are TGTGCCAGCAGCGGCGGGGCGGCAACTGGAAACACCATATATTTT.

This chain uses TRBV10-3 with TRBJ2-3, with a tentative D call TRBD1 (5 bases). CDR1 is ENHRY and CDR2 is SYGVKD in the germline V gene. The CDR3 sequence is 14 residues long. The V and J ends lost 2 bases and 4 bases respectively, with 10 bases between them. This CDR3 is CAISENDSSDTQYF. The CDR3 nucleotides are TGTGCCATCAGTGAGAACGACAGTTCAGATACGCAGTATTTT.

V and J are TRBV19 and TRBJ2-7; D may be TRBD2 (6 bases). This CDR3 spans 16 amino acids. Germline assignment: CDR1 LNHDA and CDR2 SQIVND (reference sequence). The germline V and J ends were trimmed by 4 bases and 3 bases, with 19 bases remaining between them. This chain's CDR3 is CASSTQRRGSGYEQYF. The CDR3 bases are TGTGCCAGTAGTACTCAACGGAGGGGTAGCGGCTACGAGCAGTACTTC.

The chain links TRBV19 to TRBJ1-1; D is unclear. The CDR3 covers 15 residues. V gave up 6 bases and J gave up 1 base, with 15 bases separating them. CDR1 is LNHDA and CDR2 is SQIVND in the germline V gene (reference sequence). CDR3 protein: CASRESRRANTEAFF. In nucleotides, the CDR3 is TGTGCCAGTAGAGAAAGTCGGAGGGCGAACACTGAAGCTTTCTTT.

This chain uses TRBV4-1 with TRBJ2-3; a possible D gene is TRBD2 (6 bases). Trimming took off 0 bases at V and 6 bases at J, with 25 bases between the two ends. Per germline, CDR1 MGHRA and CDR2 YSYEKL. The length of the CDR3 is 19 residues. The CDR3 coding sequence is TGCGCCAGCAGCCAAGAAAATCCCATAGGGTCCTCTCTAGCGGATACGCAGTATTTT. It translates to CASSQENPIGSSLADTQYF.

The gene calls are TRBV18 and TRBJ2-1, with TRBD2 matching 7 bases. After removal of 2 bases from V and 10 bases from J, the junction contained 2 bases not matched to a gene. CDR1 KGHSH and CDR2 LQKENI come from the germline V gene. This CDR3 contains 12 residues. CDR3 sequence (DNA): TGTGCCAGCTCACCAACAGCGGGGGAGCAGTTCTTC. Translation: CASSPTAGEQFF.

The chain combines TRBV7-6 with TRBJ1-1, with D perhaps matching TRBD1 (6 bases). Trimming cost V 2 bases and J 0 bases, with 7 bases left between them. Looked up from germline, CDR1 is SGHVS and CDR2 is FNYEAQ. The CDR3 contains 14 residues. This CDR3 is CASSLTGMNTEAFF. The DNA for the CDR3 is TGTGCCAGCAGCTTAACAGGGATGAACACTGAAGCTTTCTTT.

V and J are TRBV7-9 and TRBJ2-7, with D maybe TRBD1 (5 bases). Trimming removed 5 bases from V and 5 bases from J, with 13 bases in between. The length of the CDR3 is 13 residues. The germline V gene has CDR1 SEHNR and CDR2 FQNEAQ (reference sequence). In nucleotides, the CDR3 is TGTGCCAGCAGCCCAAGGGGCGTGAACGAGCAGTACTTC. Translating it yields CASSPRGVNEQYF.

The gene calls are TRBV30 and TRBJ2-1, with D unresolved. Germline values: CDR1 GTSNPN, CDR2 SVGIG (reference sequence). This CDR3 is built from 12 residues. The V gene lost 4 bases and the J gene lost 5 bases, with 9 bases spanning the gap. CDR3 sequence reads: CAWTHSDNEQFF. The CDR3 coding sequence is TGTGCCTGGACCCATTCCGACAATGAGCAGTTCTTC.

This clone was seen just once. The rearrangement links TRBV7-2 to TRBJ1-6; D ambiguous. V lost 5 bases, J lost 14 bases, and 10 bases lay in between. This CDR3 is 11 amino acids long. Germline V gives CDR1 SGHTA, CDR2 FQGNSA. CDR3 sequence reads: CASSQDASLHF. The CDR3, as DNA: TGTGCCAGCAGCCAGGATGCCTCCCTCCACTTT.

This rearrangement joins TRBV5-4 to TRBJ1-1; D not resolved. Germline values: CDR1 SGHNT, CDR2 YYREEE (reference sequence). V dropped 0 bases and J dropped 1 base, with 19 bases sitting between them. The CDR3 runs to 18 residues. The CDR3 loop reads CASSLVLDIYLGNTEAFF. CDR3 nucleotides: TGTGCCAGCAGCTTGGTCTTAGATATATATTTGGGGAACACTGAAGCTTTCTTT.

The rearrangement uses TRBV10-3 and TRBJ2-7, with 10 bases fitting TRBD2. The germline gives CDR1 ENHRY, CDR2 SYGVKD. The CDR3 totals 13 residues. V was pared by 8 bases and J by 7 bases, with 8 bases of the junction left unmatched. CDR3 bases: TGTGCCATCCGCTTAGCGGGGGGCCGGGAGCAGTACTTC. Amino acids: CAIRLAGGREQYF.

This clone was counted only a few times. The V gene is TRBV6-1, the J gene TRBJ1-6; 8 bases line up with TRBD1. Per germline, CDR1 MNHNS and CDR2 SASEGT. J gave up 7 bases and V 3 bases, and 5 bases lay outside the gene matches. CDR3 length equals 15 residues. CDR3 sequence: CASSEKAGGNSPLHF. In nucleotides, the CDR3 is TGTGCCAGCAGTGAGAAGGCAGGGGGCAATTCACCCCTCCACTTT.

Only one count was recorded for this clone. This chain joins TRBV29-1 and TRBJ2-3, with 14 bases fitting TRBD2. CDR3 size: 14 residues. The germline CDR1 and CDR2 sequences are SQVTM and ANQGSEA. Trimming took 7 bases from V and 6 from J; bases not matched to a gene: 6. The CDR3 coding sequence is TGCAGCGCTACGACTAGCGGGAGGGTCGATACGCAGTATTTT. This codes for CSATTSGRVDTQYF.

The chain carries TRBV10-3 and TRBJ2-1; D is tentatively TRBD1 or TRBD2 (5 bases each). CDR3 length: 18 amino acids. The ends were cut back, 0 bases at V and 0 bases at J, with 15 bases in the middle. The germline V gene encodes CDR1 ENHRY and CDR2 SYGVKD. CDR3 protein: CAISESMAGSSSYNEQFF. CDR3 DNA: TGTGCCATCAGTGAGTCGATGGCAGGGAGTAGCTCCTACAATGAGCAGTTCTTC.

The chain joins TRBV6-2 or TRBV6-3 to TRBJ2-7; 9 bases match TRBD1. Germline trimming cut 2 bases from V and 5 bases from J; bases unmatched to any gene: 22. This CDR3 spans 20 amino acids. Germline CDR1 is MNHEY and CDR2 is SVGEGT. The CDR3, as DNA: TGTGCCAGCAGTTACCCGAGGGGGACAGGGCTCGGGAAAGCACCGAACGAGCAGTACTTC. This codes for CASSYPRGTGLGKAPNEQYF.